These 5 T cell receptor beta chains were sequenced from one sample in a study of T-cell reconstitution after alpha-beta-depleted transplantation in children. Unique molecular identifiers were incorporated into the prepared TCRbeta library. TCRdb redid the calling of the PCR reads with MiXCR, one entry per CDR3 protein. Among roughly 490,000 distinct CDR3 sequences listed, over 10% were seen once. Specimen: PBMCs, mostly from graft donor cells, collected 180 days after TCRalphabeta/CD19-depleted stem cell transplant. These receptors came from a female patient aged 2 to 10 who had a stem cell transplant for aplastic anemia, so the T cells may come from the graft donor.

The V gene is TRBV24-1, the J gene TRBJ2-4; the match to TRBD1 covers 7 bases. V dropped 4 bases and J dropped 3; count of bases not matched to a gene: 11. This CDR3 has 17 residues. Germline assignment: CDR1 KGHDR and CDR2 SFDVKD. The CDR3 coding sequence is TGTGCCACCAGTGACTACGACAGGGAAGTCGGCAAAAACATTCAGTACTTC. This codes for CATSDYDREVGKNIQYF.

This clonotype showed up just a few times. V gene TRBV29-1 combines with J gene TRBJ1-1; no clear D gene. The CDR3 runs 14 residues. Trimming removed 2 bases at V and 2 bases at J, with 12 bases between. The germline gives CDR1 SQVTM, CDR2 ANQGSEA. Here the CDR3 reads CSVERRVPNTEAFF. In DNA, the CDR3 is TGCAGCGTTGAAAGGAGGGTCCCTAACACTGAAGCTTTCTTT.

This chain joins TRBV4-2 and TRBJ2-1; 12 nucleotides align to TRBD2. Germline V gene data show CDR1 as LGHNA and CDR2 as YNFKEQ. The CDR3 loop spans 19 amino acids. With V trimmed by 0 bases and J by 0 bases, 6 bases remained unmatched. CDR3 nucleotides: TGTGCCAGCAGCCAAGATAGCCTAGCGGGAGGGAGCTCCTACAATGAGCAGTTCTTC. This encodes CASSQDSLAGGSSYNEQFF.

This sequence joins TRBV15 and TRBJ2-6; a possible D gene is TRBD2 (5 bases). The CDR3 contains 13 residues. The V gene's germline CDR1 is LNHNV and CDR2 YYDKDF (reference sequence). The CDR3 sequence is CAQADAGANVLTF. The CDR3 coding sequence is TGTGCACAAGCGGACGCAGGGGCCAACGTCCTGACTTTC.

This clonotype has a handful of counts. This chain uses TRBV7-8 with TRBJ1-1; D might be TRBD1 (6 bases). V dropped 5 bases and J dropped 0 bases, with 16 bases sitting between them. This CDR3 has 16 residues. Germline CDR1 reads SGHVS; CDR2 reads FQNEAQ. This chain's CDR3 is CASSRTGNPLNTEAFF. In DNA, the CDR3 is TGTGCCAGCAGCCGAACAGGGAACCCCCTGAACACTGAAGCTTTCTTT.